The 12 T cell receptor beta chains reported below all come from one sample, sequenced in a study of T cell responses to AZD1222 COVID-19 vaccine. Clones were read by immunoSEQ multiplex PCR, and TCRdb kept only the in-frame ones, dropping some. The table lists about 66,000 clones, 79% of them singletons. The source was peripheral blood, collected on day 0 of MenACWY control vaccination. The receptors were sampled from an adult in good health.

The chain recombines TRBV2 with TRBJ1-5; no definite D call. The germline gives CDR1 SNHLY, CDR2 FYNNEI. V gave up 2 bases and J gave up 4 bases, with 12 bases separating them. This CDR3 region has 15 residues. This CDR3 reads CASSELGPANQPQHF. In DNA form, the CDR3 reads TGTGCCAGCAGTGAACTCGGACCTGCGAATCAGCCCCAGCATTTT. The variable domain in full, completed from reference TRBV2 and TRBJ1-5, reads EPEVTQTPSHQVTQMGQEVILRCVPISNHLYFYWYRQILGQKVEFLVSFYNNEISEKSEIFDDQFSVERPDGSNFTLKIRSTKLEDSAMYFCASSELGPANQPQHFGDGTRLSIL.

This rearrangement joins TRBV7-3 to TRBJ1-1; TRBD1 might be the D (6 bases). The CDR3 loop spans 15 amino acids. Germline loops: CDR1 SGHTA, CDR2 FQGTGA. The ends were cut back, 5 bases at V and 4 bases at J, with 17 bases in the middle. In nucleotides, the CDR3 is TGTGCCAGCAGCAAGGACAGTCTCCAGGGCACTGAAGCTTTCTTT. Its protein is CASSKDSLQGTEAFF.

This chain uses TRBV15 with TRBJ2-5, with TRBD2 identical over 7 bases. The ends lost 0 bases at V and 5 bases at J; junction bases unmatched: 9. This CDR3 spans 16 amino acids. Per the germline V gene, CDR1 is LNHNV and CDR2 is YYDKDF (reference sequence). Written as DNA, the CDR3 is TGTGCCACCAGCAGAGAACATGGGCGGGAGAGGGAGACCCAGTACTTC. Translated, it gives CATSREHGRERETQYF. The whole variable domain, remainder taken from reference TRBV15 and TRBJ2-5, is DAMVIQNPRYQVTQFGKPVTLSCSQTLNHNVMYWYQQKSSQAPKLLFHYYDKDFNNEADTPDNFQSRRPNTSFCFLDIRSPGLGDTAMYLCATSREHGRERETQYFGPGTRLLVL.

The chain employs TRBV5-8 and TRBJ2-1; D is possibly TRBD2 (6 bases). V was shortened by 1 base and J by 2 bases, with 10 bases between the two germline ends. Germline assignment: CDR1 SGHTS and CDR2 YDEGEE. This CDR3 contains 15 residues. The CDR3, as DNA: TGTGCCAGCAGCTTGCAGGGAGGAACCTACAATGAGCAGTTCTTC. Translating gives CASSLQGGTYNEQFF. The full variable domain, with the rest looked up from reference TRBV5-8 and TRBJ2-1, is EAGVTQSPTHLIKTRGQQATLRCSPISGHTSVYWYQQALGLGLQFLLWYDEGEERNRGNFPPRFSGRQFPNYSSELNVNALELEDSALYLCASSLQGGTYNEQFFGPGTRLTVL.

The chain carries TRBV5-6 and TRBJ2-3, with 9 bases fitting TRBD1. Germline CDR1 SGHDT, CDR2 YYEEEE. The CDR3 runs 15 residues. V shed 4 bases and J 3 bases; nucleotides not matched to a gene: 6. In DNA form, the CDR3 reads TGTGCCAGCAGCCTGGGGACAGGGAAGACAGATACGCAGTATTTT. Amino acid sequence: CASSLGTGKTDTQYF.

The chain combines TRBV18 with TRBJ1-2, with D unclear. V shed 2 bases and J shed 0 bases, with 13 bases lying between them. CDR1 KGHSH and CDR2 LQKENI come from the germline V gene. CDR3 length equals 16 residues. The CDR3 spells CASSPYESDTNYGYTF. The DNA of the CDR3 is TGTGCCAGCTCACCATACGAGTCAGATACTAACTATGGCTACACCTTC.

This rearrangement joins TRBV7-9 to TRBJ2-6; unclear D gene. The CDR3 has 14 residues. Germline V gene data show CDR1 as SEHNR and CDR2 as FQNEAQ (reference sequence). V lost 6 bases and J 0 bases, leaving 6 bases between the germline ends. CDR3 region: CASRRLSGANVLTF. CDR3 DNA: TGTGCCAGCAGGAGGCTCTCTGGGGCCAACGTCCTGACTTTC. The complete variable domain, with remaining parts taken from reference TRBV7-9 and TRBJ2-6, reads DTGVSQNPRHKITKRGQNVTFRCDPISEHNRLYWYRQTLGQGPEFLTYFQNEAQLEKSRLLSDRFSAERPKGSFSTLEIQRTEQGDSAMYLCASRRLSGANVLTFGAGSRLTVL.

The chain recombines TRBV6-1 with TRBJ2-3; 10 positions match TRBD2. This CDR3 contains 15 residues. Trimming removed 2 bases from V and 7 bases from J; junction bases left unmatched: 6. The germline CDR1 and CDR2 sequences are MNHNS and SASEGT. DNA for the CDR3: TGTGCCAGCAGTGAACAGGCTAGCGGGGGTAATACGCAGTATTTT. Amino acids: CASSEQASGGNTQYF.

This clone was found once. The gene calls are TRBV2 and TRBJ1-1; TRBD1 matches 7 bases. The CDR3 length is 14 residues. V gave up 5 bases and J gave up 7 bases; unmatched junction bases: 10. Germline V gives CDR1 SNHLY, CDR2 FYNNEI. The CDR3 sequence: CASSTIPGQNEAFF. The DNA for the CDR3 is TGTGCCAGCAGTACGATTCCGGGACAGAATGAAGCTTTCTTT.

The rearrangement links TRBV5-1 to TRBJ1-2, with D unclear. CDR1 and CDR2 from the germline V gene are SGHRS and YFSETQ. The CDR3 length is 15 residues. The germline V and J ends were trimmed by 2 bases and 0 bases, with 11 bases remaining between them. CDR3 in amino acids: CASSFRPGPNYGYTF. The CDR3, as DNA: TGCGCCAGCAGCTTTAGGCCAGGACCTAACTATGGCTACACCTTC.

V usage is TRBV2 and J usage is TRBJ2-1; 8 bases are shared with TRBD2. Germline V gene lookup returns CDR1 SNHLY and CDR2 FYNNEI. V was pared by 3 bases and J by 5 bases, with 9 bases of the junction left unmatched. The CDR3 extends over 16 amino acids. In nucleotides, the CDR3 is TGTGCCAGCAGTGATAACCTAGCGGGTGCTAACAATGAGCAGTTCTTC. It codes for CASSDNLAGANNEQFF.

This clone was recorded at least ten times. V is TRBV11-2 and J is TRBJ1-3; 7 bases line up with TRBD1. The CDR3 totals 13 residues. From germline, CDR1 is SGHAT and CDR2 FQNNGV. V lost 3 bases and J lost 4; bases outside the gene matches: 0. The CDR3 is CASSLTGGNTIYF. CDR3 nucleotide sequence: TGTGCCAGCAGCTTGACAGGGGGAAACACCATATATTTT.